A selection of T cell receptor beta chains follows, all from one sample in a study of cytomegalovirus exposure and HLA in healthy donors. Sequenced by immunoSEQ multiplex PCR; TCRdb stores in-frame clones only, minus some. This table has 150,000 to 200,000 clones, more than 60% appearing once. Material for sequencing was PBMCs. These receptors all come from a woman in her thirties or forties in good health and CMV-seropositive. CDR3s include the opening cysteine and the closing phenylalanine or tryptophan. The D gene is left open where the match is weak. Some rows have no size entry. The others give once, few or many, or a class for an expanded clone.

CDR3 DNA	CDR3 protein	D gene	J gene	V gene	clone size	CDR3 length
TGTGCCAGTAGTATATCGGCAGGGCCCAATCAGCCCCAGCATTTT	CASSISAGPNQPQHF	NA	TRBJ1-5	TRBV19	NA	15
TGTGCCAGCAGTTTCGGTTCACCCCTCCACTTT	CASSFGSPLHF	NA	TRBJ1-6	TRBV28	once	11
TGTGCCAGCAGTCTCACAGGGGACCGCAATGAGCAGTTCTTC	CASSLTGDRNEQFF	TRBD1	TRBJ2-1	TRBV7-2	NA	14
TGTGCCTGGACTACAGGGATCCCCCCCTACGAGCAGTACTTC	CAWTTGIPPYEQYF	NA	TRBJ2-7	TRBV30	few	14
TGTGCCAGCAGCCAAGAAACAGCCGGGGGTGGCGTCCTGACTTTC	CASSQETAGGGVLTF	NA	TRBJ2-6	TRBV14	NA	15
TGCGCCAGCAGCTTGGTTCCCGGGAGTGAGGGGGAGACCCAGTACTTC	CASSLVPGSEGETQYF	NA	TRBJ2-5	TRBV4-1	NA	16
TGTGCCAGCAGCTTAGAAGGCGGGAGGTCCGTCTTCTCCTACGAGCAGTACTTC	CASSLEGGRSVFSYEQYF	TRBD2	TRBJ2-7	TRBV7-8	NA	18
TGCGCCAGCAGCCCGCAACAGGGGATAATCACCTACGAGCAGTACTTC	CASSPQQGIITYEQYF	TRBD1	TRBJ2-7	TRBV4-1	NA	16
TGTGCCAGCAGCCAAAGACTAGCGGGATATGAGCAGTTCTTC	CASSQRLAGYEQFF	TRBD2	TRBJ2-1	TRBV4-2	NA	14
TGTGCCAGCTCACCCACCCCGGGACAGGAAAACGAGCAGTACTTC	CASSPTPGQENEQYF	TRBD1	TRBJ2-7	TRBV18	NA	15
TGTGCCAGCAGCTTAAACAGGGGAAATGAGCAGTTCTTC	CASSLNRGNEQFF	TRBD1	TRBJ2-1	TRBV11-3	NA	13
TGTGCCTGGACTAGCGGGAGGGGGGTCGACCAGCAGTACTTC	CAWTSGRGVDQQYF	TRBD2	TRBJ2-7	TRBV30	NA	14
TGTGCCACCCAGGAAGGATATCACACCGGGGAGCTGTTTTTT	CATQEGYHTGELFF	NA	TRBJ2-2	TRBV6-1	few	14
TGTGCCAGCAGTGACCGACTAGCGGGAGGGCCTTGGGAGCAGTTCTTC	CASSDRLAGGPWEQFF	TRBD2	TRBJ2-1	TRBV2	NA	16
TGTGCCAGCCAGGTACGACAGGGGCAGGCGGCTGAAGCTTTCTTT	CASQVRQGQAAEAFF	TRBD1	TRBJ1-1	TRBV18	NA	15
TGTGCCAGCAGTGACCTTGGGACTAGCGGGAGCGAGCAGTACTTC	CASSDLGTSGSEQYF	TRBD2	TRBJ2-7	TRBV2	NA	15
TGTGCCAGCGGCCCGGGAACCTTTTTGGGCTACACCTTC	CASGPGTFLGYTF	NA	TRBJ1-2	TRBV2	NA	13
TGTGCCAGCAGCTTAGGACAGGGAGAGACCCAGTACTTC	CASSLGQGETQYF	TRBD1	TRBJ2-5	TRBV7-3	NA	13
TGCGCCAGCAGCTTGAAGCTAGCGGGAGTAGGGAATGAGCAGTTCTTC	CASSLKLAGVGNEQFF	TRBD2	TRBJ2-1	TRBV5-1	NA	16
TGTGCCAGCAGTGGCCCGACTAGCCGAGGGGCTCCGGCCTACAATGAGCAGTTCTTC	CASSGPTSRGAPAYNEQFF	TRBD2	TRBJ2-1	TRBV2	once	19
TGTGCCAGCAGAAAACTAGCGGGAAGCTCCTACGAGCAGTACTTC	CASRKLAGSSYEQYF	TRBD2	TRBJ2-7	TRBV6-1	NA	15
TGCGCCAGCAGCTCGGGCGGGAACAATAATTCACCCCTCCACTTT	CASSSGGNNNSPLHF	NA	TRBJ1-6	TRBV5-1	NA	15
TGTGCCTACGGAGGGCGGTTCGGGGACACTGAAGCTTTCTTT	CAYGGRFGDTEAFF	NA	TRBJ1-1	TRBV30	once	14
TGCGCCAGCAGCCAGCATAGAAGCGGGAGCCTCGCGAACACCGGGGAGCTGTTTTTT	CASSQHRSGSLANTGELFF	TRBD2	TRBJ2-2	TRBV4-1	NA	19
TGTGCCAGCTCACCGCGGACAGGGAGCCTTTCCTACGAGCAGTACTTC	CASSPRTGSLSYEQYF	TRBD1	TRBJ2-7	TRBV18	once	16
TGTGCCAGCAGTGAGTTCCCGAACAGGGGAAATCTCGGACCTGAAGCTTTCTTT	CASSEFPNRGNLGPEAFF	TRBD1	TRBJ1-1	TRBV6-1	NA	18
TGTGCCAGCTTCGATAGTTTGGGAGTTGTGACTAATGAAAAACTGTTTTTT	CASFDSLGVVTNEKLFF	NA	TRBJ1-4	TRBV2	few	17
TGTGCCAGCGCCCCCGGAGGTCGGGATGAGCAGTTCTTC	CASAPGGRDEQFF	NA	TRBJ2-1	TRBV5-4	NA	13
TGCAGCGTACCCGCACCGCAGGGATACAATGAGCAGTTCTTC	CSVPAPQGYNEQFF	NA	TRBJ2-1	TRBV29-1	once	14
TGTGCCAGCTGGCGGGGAATGGACCGGGAGCTGTTTTTT	CASWRGMDRELFF	NA	TRBJ2-2	TRBV28	NA	13
TGTGCCAGCAGGCGACGGACAGTGGATAATTCACCCCTCCACTTT	CASRRRTVDNSPLHF	NA	TRBJ1-6	TRBV6-5	NA	15
TGTGCCAGCAGCCCAGGGTATATGAACACTGAAGCTTTCTTT	CASSPGYMNTEAFF	NA	TRBJ1-1	TRBV7-8	few	14
TGCGCCAGCAGCCAGGAGACCGGGACTAGAGGTTCGCAGTTCTTC	CASSQETGTRGSQFF	TRBD2	TRBJ2-1	TRBV4-1	NA	15
TGTGCCAGCAGCCAGGACAGGAACACTGAAGCTTTCTTT	CASSQDRNTEAFF	NA	TRBJ1-1	TRBV11-2	NA	13
TGTGCCAGCAGCCTACAGGGGTCCTCCTACGAGCAGTACTTC	CASSLQGSSYEQYF	TRBD1	TRBJ2-7	TRBV11-3	once	14
TGTGCCAGTAGAAGAGGGACTAGCAGAGACAATGAGCAGTTCTTC	CASRRGTSRDNEQFF	TRBD2	TRBJ2-1	TRBV19	NA	15
TGTGCCTGGAGTCGGGACAGGGACACTGAAGCTTTCTTT	CAWSRDRDTEAFF	TRBD1	TRBJ1-1	TRBV30	NA	13
TGTGCCAGCAGTTTATATAAGGGGCCAGGCTACACCTTC	CASSLYKGPGYTF	NA	TRBJ1-2	TRBV28	NA	13
TGTGCCAGCAGTTCTCTTAGCCCGCAAGGGACTCCTTACGAGCAGTACTTC	CASSSLSPQGTPYEQYF	NA	TRBJ2-7	TRBV28	NA	17
TGTGCCAGCAGTCGACAGGACCTCGGCACAGATACGCAGTATTTT	CASSRQDLGTDTQYF	NA	TRBJ2-3	TRBV2	NA	15
TGTGCCATCAGTGAAGTGACAGGGTTACTCTACGAGCAGTACTTC	CAISEVTGLLYEQYF	TRBD1	TRBJ2-7	TRBV10-3	NA	15
TGTGCCAGCAGCCTAGGGGCACACGTTAACTATGGCTACACCTTC	CASSLGAHVNYGYTF	NA	TRBJ1-2	TRBV5-4	NA	15
TGTGCCAGCAGCCTCAACCCGGGACTAGCGGGAGTTTATGAGCAGTTCTTC	CASSLNPGLAGVYEQFF	TRBD2	TRBJ2-1	TRBV5-6	NA	17
TGTGCCACCAGGGACGGGAGCTCCTACGAGCAGTACTTC	CATRDGSSYEQYF	NA	TRBJ2-7	TRBV19	once	13
TGTGCCAGCAGTTCCCAATACGGGGGAAACTATGGCTACACCTTC	CASSSQYGGNYGYTF	NA	TRBJ1-2	TRBV27	NA	15
TGTGCCAGCAGTTTATCTGGGCAGGGGATCTACGAGCAGTACTTC	CASSLSGQGIYEQYF	NA	TRBJ2-7	TRBV28	NA	15
TGTGCCAGCAGCCTGGGACGACTAGCGGGAGTCCCCGGGGAGCTGTTTTTT	CASSLGRLAGVPGELFF	TRBD2	TRBJ2-2	TRBV7-3	few	17
TGTGCCAGCTCACCACCCGGGGTAGTTGGCTACACCTTC	CASSPPGVVGYTF	NA	TRBJ1-2	TRBV18	NA	13
TGTGCCAGCAGCTCACGTAGACTAGTGACAGATACGCAGTATTTT	CASSSRRLVTDTQYF	NA	TRBJ2-3	TRBV7-2	once	15
TGTGCCAGCAGTTTAACAGGGTCTACCCGAAGGGGCACCTTC	CASSLTGSTRRGTF	NA	TRBJ1-2	TRBV28	NA	14
TGTGCCAGCTCGCCGACTAGCTACTACGAGCAGTACTTC	CASSPTSYYEQYF	TRBD2	TRBJ2-7	TRBV18	NA	13
TGTGCCAGCAGTTTAGCTAGCGGGAGGGCCAATGAGCAGTTCTTC	CASSLASGRANEQFF	TRBD2	TRBJ2-1	TRBV27	NA	15
TGTGCCACCAGCAAGGAGTATAATTCACCCCTCCACTTT	CATSKEYNSPLHF	NA	TRBJ1-6	TRBV15	once	13
TGTGCCAGCAGTGGGGGGGGGACGACGGGCGTATACTCTGGAAACACCATATATTTT	CASSGGGTTGVYSGNTIYF	NA	TRBJ1-3	TRBV6-1	NA	19